This paragraph reports one TCR beta chain. The specificity of this receptor is unknown. No much larger clonotype is one base removed from it; base qualities were not supplied. Taken from cysteine to phenylalanine, the CDR3 has 15 residues. Just CDR3 DNA is preserved here, 45 bases in frame from base 1. V was cut back by 3 bases and J by 2 bases, leaving a gap of 10 bases between them. From a lookup of the germline V gene (reference sequence), CDR1 and CDR2 are SEHNR and FQNEAQ. These data belong to a study of Graves' ophthalmopathy and Graves' hyperthyroidism (dated by TCRdb to the late 2010s). Notes on the research overall: Peripheral blood was collected at initial diagnosis, prior to any treatment. For independent validation, a separate cohort was made up of 18 to 20 hyperthyroidism patients plus 17 patients who later progressed from hyperthyroidism to ophthalmopathy. To explore V-J signatures distinguishing ophthalmopathy from hyperthyroidism, a discovery set of roughly 100 patients (fewer than 45 ophthalmopathy, roughly 55 stable hyperthyroidism) was enrolled. Once sampling was done, hyperthyroidism patients were given methimazole at a starting dose of 30 mg daily, while ophthalmopathy patients were given high-dose intravenous methylprednisolone. In total, approximately 130 blood samples were TCR-sequenced: 43 ophthalmopathy, some 80 hyperthyroidism and about 17 hyperthyroidism-to-ophthalmopathy patients. In more than 5 hyperthyroidism patients, the T-cell repertoire of thyroid tissue was compared with the T-cell repertoire of blood. TCR beta repertoire signatures were used to distinguish Graves' ophthalmopathy from Graves' hyperthyroidism and to predict progression to ophthalmopathy. Paper-wide results and their limitations: In validation, the model predicted ophthalmopathy progression with less than 71% sensitivity and about 73% specificity; 12 predicted patients were CT-confirmed with GO in a median of approximately 6.5 months. No statistical method was used to predetermine the sample size, and group allocation was not hidden from the investigators. Ophthalmopathy was separated from stable hyperthyroidism by the 13-signature model with around 89% sensitivity and about 81% specificity in cross-validation and with 80%/75% in the test set. Most expanded thyroid clonotypes with a frequency above 0.001 also appeared in blood, which suggests that blood repertoires may reflect the immune response in the thyroid.

Ophthalmopathy patients were characterized by moderately to severely active disease, a Clinical Activity Score of at least 3, a NOSPECS grade of at least 4, and a disease duration under 3 months. Patients with other autoimmune diseases, uncontrolled infections, pregnancy or lactation were excluded. Clinical symptoms, serum thyroxine, TRAb, thyroid ultrasound and orbital computed tomography were used for diagnosis. Using Ficoll-Paque density gradient centrifugation, PBMCs were isolated from about 9.4 ml of fresh peripheral blood. Trizol reagent was used to extract the total RNA, and its quality was then checked on an Agilent 2100 Bioanalyzer. For repertoire sequencing, the TCR beta CDR3 regions were amplified from RNA transcripts. The first round of RT-PCR was done with HTBI primers and the Qiagen OneStep RT-PCR kit, and was followed by a second round of multiplex PCR, then size selection and purification. Sequencing of the libraries was carried out on an Illumina HiSeq2000 in paired-end mode with 100 bp reads. Per the source publication's procedure: SOAPnuke was used to process the reads, throwing out any read that had adapters, had uncalled bases, had a mean Phred below 15, or lacked an exact constant-primer or identifier match. COPE v1.2.5 was used to merge the high-quality paired reads. Each unique nucleotide sequence was treated as a clonotype, and MiTCR v1.1 was used to align the clonotypes to the IMGT TRB V, D and J references. The analysis was limited to V-J combinations with a frequency above 0.0001, which together covered 99.2% of repertoires. For each V-J combination, a TCR clonal expansion and chaos score was defined as F50 clonal expansion divided by the chaos observed in the TCRdist matrix. Welch's t-statistics and random forest were used to reduce the features to approximately 13 V-J combinations, which were then used as input to a naive Bayes classifier. The similarity between thyroid and blood repertoires was quantified using the Morisita-Horn index. TCRdb cleaned the public reads at Q25 with fastp, built clones with MiXCR and kept in-frame beta chains. Rows are unified per CDR3 protein, each entry keeping the most common DNA and genes. TCRdb's processing, not the authors', yielded these V and J calls. A total of 650,000 to 900,000 distinct CDR3 sequences appear in this sample, 40% of them only once. Approximately 43% of the sample is taken by the ten largest.

The sequence joins TRBV7-9 to TRBJ2-2, with an unclear D gene assignment. Material for sequencing was peripheral blood. The source of this sequence is an adult man with Graves' ophthalmopathy. CDR3 reads: CASSLPLGNTGELFF. The DNA sequence is TGTGCCAGCAGCTTGCCCTTGGGAAACACCGGGGAGCTGTTTTTT. Here the CDR3 is joined to the reference TRBV7-9 and TRBJ2-2 genes, and the full variable domain is: DTGVSQNPRHKITKRGQNVTFRCDPISEHNRLYWYRQTLGQGPEFLTYFQNEAQLEKSRLLSDRFSAERPKGSFSTLEIQRTEQGDSAMYLCASSLPLGNTGELFFGEGSRLTVL.